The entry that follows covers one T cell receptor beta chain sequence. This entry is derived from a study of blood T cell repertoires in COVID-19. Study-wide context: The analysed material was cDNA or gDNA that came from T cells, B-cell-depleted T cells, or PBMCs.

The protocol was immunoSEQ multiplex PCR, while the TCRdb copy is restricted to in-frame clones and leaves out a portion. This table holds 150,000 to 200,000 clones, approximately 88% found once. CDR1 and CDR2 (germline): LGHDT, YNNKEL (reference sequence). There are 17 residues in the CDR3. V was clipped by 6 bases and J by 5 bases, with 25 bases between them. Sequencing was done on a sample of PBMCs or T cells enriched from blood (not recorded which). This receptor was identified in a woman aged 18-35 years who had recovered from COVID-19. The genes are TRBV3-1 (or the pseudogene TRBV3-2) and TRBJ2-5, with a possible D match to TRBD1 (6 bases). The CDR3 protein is CASRALVGGRGEETQYF. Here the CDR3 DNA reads TGTGCCAGCAGAGCGCTAGTAGGGGGTCGGGGTGAGGAGACCCAGTACTTC.